The present entry profiles one TCR beta chain with its context. This receptor's antigen is unknown. Base qualities are not recorded, but no much larger clone differs from it by a single base. This entry belongs to a study of T cell changes during pregnancy in multiple sclerosis (dated by TCRdb to about 2019). Context from the whole study: Changes in the T cell repertoire over the course of pregnancy were examined in this study in women with multiple sclerosis.

Library method: the immunoSEQ multiplex PCR assay. TCRdb stores this immuneACCESS table with in-frame sequences only. Part of the clones is absent; in the studies checked, under half of the shortfall reflects unresolved V genes, and no reason is known for the rest. The sample table contains about 68,000 clones; only one count was recorded for 90% of them. The ten most abundant clones make up 1.5% of the sample. Trimming removed 0 bases from V and 0 bases from J; the gene matches leave 15 bases unexplained. The germline V gene supplies CDR1 SGHVS and CDR2 FQNEAQ. Measured from the cysteine to the phenylalanine, the CDR3 is 21 residues long. The kept DNA is CDR3 alone, 63 bases in frame from the first base.

Sequenced here: peripheral blood, sampled in the third trimester of pregnancy. The sequence links TRBV7-8 to TRBJ2-4; TRBD2 matches 9 bases in the middle. The sequence derives from a female donor with multiple sclerosis, enrolled in a pregnancy study. The CDR3 loop reads CASSLAGWRGGNTLAKNIQYF. At the DNA level, the sequence is TGTGCCAGCAGCTTAGCGGGATGGCGGGGGGGAAACACCCTAGCCAAAAACATTCAGTACTTC.